This entry concerns a single T cell receptor beta chain. The data were obtained in a study of blood T cell repertoires in COVID-19. For the study at large: T cells, B-cell-depleted T cells, or PBMCs supplied cDNA or gDNA.

Per germline, CDR1 SGHDT and CDR2 YYEEEE. V dropped 3 bases and J dropped 7; count of bases not matched to a gene: 8. This CDR3 is 17 amino acids long. Original processing notes: Amplified reference gene primers provided the basis for estimating nucleated cell counts. Sequencing used immunoSEQ multiplex PCR; TCRdb keeps in-frame clones, though not all of them. For V, J and clone size, that table is used; D and trimming come from the DNA. The table has about 200,000 clones, around 86% seen once. Seattle researchers signed up patients amid active infection and tracked them longitudinally. V is TRBV5-6 and J is TRBJ2-2; 14 positions match TRBD2. The sample was peripheral blood. The sequence came from a woman in her 70s with COVID-19, enrolled during active disease. As DNA, the CDR3 is TGTGCCAGCAGCTCCTTTAGGACTAGCGGGGGGATCGGGGAGCTGTTTTTT. Encoded protein: CASSSFRTSGGIGELFF. Combining the CDR3 with reference TRBV5-6 and TRBJ2-2 gives the whole variable domain DAGVTQSPTHLIKTRGQQVTLRCSPKSGHDTVSWYQQALGQGPQFIFQYYEEEERQRGNFPDRFSGHQFPNYSSELNVNALLLGDSALYLCASSSFRTSGGIGELFFGEGSRLTVL.